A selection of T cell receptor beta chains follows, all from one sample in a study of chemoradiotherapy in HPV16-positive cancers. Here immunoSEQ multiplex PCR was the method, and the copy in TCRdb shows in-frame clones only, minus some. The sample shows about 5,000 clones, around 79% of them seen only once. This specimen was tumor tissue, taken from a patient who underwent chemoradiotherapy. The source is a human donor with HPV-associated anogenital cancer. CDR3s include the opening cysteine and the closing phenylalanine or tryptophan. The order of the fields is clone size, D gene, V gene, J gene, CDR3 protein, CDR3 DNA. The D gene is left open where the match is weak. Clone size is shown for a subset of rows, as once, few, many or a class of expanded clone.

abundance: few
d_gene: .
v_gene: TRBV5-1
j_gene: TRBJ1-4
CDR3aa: CASSFGSGGNEKLFF
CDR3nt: TGCGCCAGCAGCTTCGGCTCGGGGGGTAATGAAAAACTGTTTTTT

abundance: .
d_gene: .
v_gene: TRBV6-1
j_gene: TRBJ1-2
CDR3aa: CASSEERDNRYGYTF
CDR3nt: TGTGCCAGCAGTGAAGAGAGGGACAACCGCTATGGCTACACCTTC

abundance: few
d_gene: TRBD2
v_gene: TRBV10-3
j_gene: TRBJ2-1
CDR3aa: CAISDRRAGNDNEQFF
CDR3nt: TGTGCCATCAGTGATAGGCGAGCGGGAAATGACAATGAGCAGTTCTTC

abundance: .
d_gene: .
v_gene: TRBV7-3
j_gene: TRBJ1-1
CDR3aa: CASSLGRTNTEAFF
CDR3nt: TGTGCCAGCAGCTTAGGGAGGACGAACACTGAAGCTTTCTTT

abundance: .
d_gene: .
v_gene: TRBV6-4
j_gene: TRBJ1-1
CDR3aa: CASSENSLNTEAFF
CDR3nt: TGTGCCAGCAGTGAGAACAGTCTTAACACTGAAGCTTTCTTT

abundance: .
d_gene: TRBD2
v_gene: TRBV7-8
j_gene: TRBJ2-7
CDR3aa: CASSPRGSGTTYEQYF
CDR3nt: TGTGCCAGCAGCCCCCGGGGTAGCGGGACCACCTACGAGCAGTACTTC

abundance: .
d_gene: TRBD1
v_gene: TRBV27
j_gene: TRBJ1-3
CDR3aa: CASSSTPGTVRNTIYF
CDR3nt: TGTGCCAGCAGTTCGACCCCAGGGACAGTAAGAAACACCATATATTTT

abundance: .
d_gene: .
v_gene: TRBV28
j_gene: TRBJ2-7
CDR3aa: CASTLRWGSYEQYF
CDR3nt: TGTGCCAGCACCCTAAGGTGGGGTTCCTACGAGCAGTACTTC

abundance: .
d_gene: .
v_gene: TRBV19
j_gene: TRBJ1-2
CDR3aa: CASSYRDKGYGYTF
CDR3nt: TGTGCCAGTAGTTACAGGGATAAAGGCTATGGCTACACCTTC

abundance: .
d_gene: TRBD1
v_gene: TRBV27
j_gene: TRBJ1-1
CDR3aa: CASSLFAPFADRAQHTEAFF
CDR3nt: TGTGCCAGCAGTTTATTTGCCCCCTTCGCGGACAGGGCGCAACACACTGAAGCTTTCTTT

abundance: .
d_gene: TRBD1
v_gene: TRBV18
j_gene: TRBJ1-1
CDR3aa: CASSPPRTGVMNTEAFF
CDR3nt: TGTGCCAGCTCACCACCAAGGACAGGAGTCATGAACACTGAAGCTTTCTTT

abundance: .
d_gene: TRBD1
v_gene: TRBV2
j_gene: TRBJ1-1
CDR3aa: CASRGTGGMNTEAFF
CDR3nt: TGTGCCAGCAGGGGGACAGGGGGGATGAACACTGAAGCTTTCTTT

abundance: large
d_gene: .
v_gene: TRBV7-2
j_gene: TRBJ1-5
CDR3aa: CASSLGRDRSNQPQHF
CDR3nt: TGTGCCAGCAGCTTAGGTCGGGATCGTAGCAATCAGCCCCAGCATTTT